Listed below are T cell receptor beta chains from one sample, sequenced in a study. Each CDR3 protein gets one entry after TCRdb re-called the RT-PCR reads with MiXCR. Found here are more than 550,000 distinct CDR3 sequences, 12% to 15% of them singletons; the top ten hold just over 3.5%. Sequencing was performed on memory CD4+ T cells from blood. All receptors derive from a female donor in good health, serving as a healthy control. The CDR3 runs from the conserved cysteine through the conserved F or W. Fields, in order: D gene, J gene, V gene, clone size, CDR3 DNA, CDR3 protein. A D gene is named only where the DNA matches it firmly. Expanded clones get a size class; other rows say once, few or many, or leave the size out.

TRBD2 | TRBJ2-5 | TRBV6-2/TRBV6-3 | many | TGTGCCAGCAGTTACTCGACCTTCAGCGGGAGGGGAGAGACCCAGTACTTC | CASSYSTFSGRGETQYF
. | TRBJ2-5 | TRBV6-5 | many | TGTGCCAGCAGTTACGGAACCGAGGGGACCCAGTACTTC | CASSYGTEGTQYF
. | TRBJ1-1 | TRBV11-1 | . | TGTGCCAGCAGCTTAATCCAGAACACTGAAGCTTTCTTT | CASSLIQNTEAFF
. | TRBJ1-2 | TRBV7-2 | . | TGTGCCAGCAGCCCCCACGCAACAGGACTCAACTATGGCTACACCTTC | CASSPHATGLNYGYTF
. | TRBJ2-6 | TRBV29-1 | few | TGCAGCGTTGAAGATCATAACTCTGGGGCCAACGTCCTGACTTTC | CSVEDHNSGANVLTF
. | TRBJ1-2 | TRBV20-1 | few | TGCAGTGCCTCGGACGGGAACTATGGCTACACCTTC | CSASDGNYGYTF
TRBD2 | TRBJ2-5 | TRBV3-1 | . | TGTGCCAGCAGCCAGGGACTAGCGGGAGTAAAAGAGACCCAGTACTTC | CASSQGLAGVKETQYF
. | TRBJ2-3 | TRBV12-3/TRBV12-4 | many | TGTGCCAGCAGTTTCCAGGGGCCAGATACGCAGTATTTT | CASSFQGPDTQYF
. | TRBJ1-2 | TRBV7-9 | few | TGTGCCAGCAGCCCCCTGTCCGGGGCCTATGGCTACACCTTC | CASSPLSGAYGYTF
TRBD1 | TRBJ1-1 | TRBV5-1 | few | TGCGCCAGCAGCTACGGGACAGACACTGAAGCTTTCTTT | CASSYGTDTEAFF
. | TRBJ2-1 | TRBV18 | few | TGTGCCAGCTCACCCCTCATCGACAATGAGCAGTTCTTC | CASSPLIDNEQFF
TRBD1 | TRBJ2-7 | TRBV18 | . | TGTGCCAGCGGACAGGGTTACTACGAGCAGTACTTC | CASGQGYYEQYF
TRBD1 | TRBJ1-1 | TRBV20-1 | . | TGCAGTGCTGGTGACAGGGATCTTGAAGCTTTCTTT | CSAGDRDLEAFF
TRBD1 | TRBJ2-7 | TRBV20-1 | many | TGCAGTGCTAATCCGACAGGGGATGAGCAGTACTTC | CSANPTGDEQYF
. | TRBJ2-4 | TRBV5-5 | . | TGTGCCAGCAGCTCACGGGACTTAGGGGACATTCAGTACTTC | CASSSRDLGDIQYF
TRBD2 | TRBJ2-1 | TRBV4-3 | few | TGCGCCAGCAGCCAAGATGGGGGGCTAGCGGGATACAATGAGCAGTTCTTC | CASSQDGGLAGYNEQFF
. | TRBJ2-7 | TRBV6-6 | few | TGTGCCAGCAGTTCCCACAGGGAATCCGAGCAGTACTTC | CASSSHRESEQYF
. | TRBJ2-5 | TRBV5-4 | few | TGTGCCAGCAGCTTGACTAACGACCAAGGGACCCAGTACTTC | CASSLTNDQGTQYF
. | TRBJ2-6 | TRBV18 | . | TGTGCCAGCTCATTAAATGTGGGGGCTCCCTCTGGGGCCAACGTCCTGACTTTC | CASSLNVGAPSGANVLTF
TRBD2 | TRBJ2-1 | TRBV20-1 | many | TGCAGTGCTAGGTCTAGCGGGACGGGGATATACAATGAGCAGTTCTTC | CSARSSGTGIYNEQFF
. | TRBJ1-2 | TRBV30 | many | TGTGCCTGGAGTGTCATCTGGGCGGGTGGCTACACCTTC | CAWSVIWAGGYTF
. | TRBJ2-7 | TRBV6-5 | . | TGTGCCAGCACGGAACTAGGGGCTGGGCAATCCTACGAGCAGTACTTC | CASTELGAGQSYEQYF
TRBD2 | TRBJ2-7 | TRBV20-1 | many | TGCAGTGCTATTTTGGCGGGGGGGGTCTACGAGCAGTACTTC | CSAILAGGVYEQYF
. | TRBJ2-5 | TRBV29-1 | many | TGCAGCGTTGAATGGATGGCCCGGGAGACCCAGTACTTC | CSVEWMARETQYF
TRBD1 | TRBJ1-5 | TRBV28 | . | TGTGCCAGCAGTGCAGCCGGGACAGGGGAGGGTCAGCCCCAGCATTTT | CASSAAGTGEGQPQHF
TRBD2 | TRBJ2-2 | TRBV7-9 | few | TGTGCCAGCAGCCCACGGACTAGCGGGAGGGCCGCCGGGGAGCTGTTTTTT | CASSPRTSGRAAGELFF
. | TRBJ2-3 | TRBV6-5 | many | TGTGCCAGCTCACTTCAACCCCGCACAGATACGCAGTATTTT | CASSLQPRTDTQYF
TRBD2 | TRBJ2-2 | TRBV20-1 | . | TGCAGTGCTAGAGATGTTGGGACTAGCGGGGGAGCAAACACCGGGGAGCTGTTTTTT | CSARDVGTSGGANTGELFF
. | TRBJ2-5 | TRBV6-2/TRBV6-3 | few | TGTGCCAGCAGTTACTCGTGGCAGGAAGAGACCCAGTACTTC | CASSYSWQEETQYF
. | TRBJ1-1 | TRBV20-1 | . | TGCAGTGCTAGAGGGGACGGCATGAACACTGAAGCTTTCTTT | CSARGDGMNTEAFF
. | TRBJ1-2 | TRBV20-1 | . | TGCAGTGCTAGACTAACATCGGCGGGTCACACCTTC | CSARLTSAGHTF
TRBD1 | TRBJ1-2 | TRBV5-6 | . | TGTGCCAGCAGCTTGGTCACAGGGGGTTATTATGGCTACACCTTC | CASSLVTGGYYGYTF
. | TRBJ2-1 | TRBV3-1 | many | TGTGCCAGCAGCCCCTTTCGGGGGACCAATGAGCAGTTCTTC | CASSPFRGTNEQFF
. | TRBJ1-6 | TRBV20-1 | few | TGCAGTGCTAGACGGCCCGGGGTTACCTCCTATAATTCACCCCTCCACTTT | CSARRPGVTSYNSPLHF
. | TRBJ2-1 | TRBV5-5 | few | TGTGCCAGCAGCTTGGCTACAGGGAACTACAATGAGCAGTTCTTC | CASSLATGNYNEQFF
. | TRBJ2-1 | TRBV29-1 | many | TGCAGCGTGCAACGGACCGAACAGTTCTTC | CSVQRTEQFF
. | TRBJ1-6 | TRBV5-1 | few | TGCGCCAGCAGGCCGGGCTCGGACAATTCACCCCTCCACTTT | CASRPGSDNSPLHF
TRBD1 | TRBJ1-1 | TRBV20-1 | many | TGCAGTGCTCCGGGACAGGGGTTTTGGGACACTGAAGCTTTCTTT | CSAPGQGFWDTEAFF
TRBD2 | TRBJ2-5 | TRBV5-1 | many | TGCGCCAGCAGCTTGGCAGGGACTACGGAGGAGACCCAGTACTTC | CASSLAGTTEETQYF
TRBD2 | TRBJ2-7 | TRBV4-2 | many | TGTGCCAGCAGCCAAGCATCGACTAGCGGGGGATCCTACGAGCAGTACTTC | CASSQASTSGGSYEQYF
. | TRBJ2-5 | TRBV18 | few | TGTGCCAGCTCACCACGTTTCGGGGCAGGAGAGACCCAGTACTTC | CASSPRFGAGETQYF
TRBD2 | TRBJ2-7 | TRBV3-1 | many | TGTGCCAGCAGCCAGGCCTTGGGAGCGGGAGATCTCGAGCAGTACTTC | CASSQALGAGDLEQYF
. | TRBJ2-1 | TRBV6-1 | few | TGTGCCAGCAGTTTAGCGTGGGGAGTGGGCGAAGAGCAGTTCTTC | CASSLAWGVGEEQFF
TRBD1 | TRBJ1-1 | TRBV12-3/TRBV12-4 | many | TGTGCCAGCAGTTTCGACAGGGCCACTGAAGCTTTCTTT | CASSFDRATEAFF
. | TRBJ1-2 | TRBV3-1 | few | TGTGCCAGCAGCCTTGGACCATTAGCTAACTATGGCTACACCTTC | CASSLGPLANYGYTF
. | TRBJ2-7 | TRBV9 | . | TGTGCCAGCAGCGCCGCTCCGACCTACGAGCAGTACTTC | CASSAAPTYEQYF
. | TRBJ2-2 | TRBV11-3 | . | TGTGCCAGCAGCCGGACCGATAACACCGGGGAGCTGTTTTTT | CASSRTDNTGELFF
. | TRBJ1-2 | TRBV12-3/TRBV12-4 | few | TGTGCCAGCAGTCCTTATAGGGATAGCTATGGCTACACCTTC | CASSPYRDSYGYTF
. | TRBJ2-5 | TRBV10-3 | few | TGTGCCATCAGTGGGCACCCTCCGCAAGAGACCCAGTACTTC | CAISGHPPQETQYF
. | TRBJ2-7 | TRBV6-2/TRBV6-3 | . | TGTGCCAGCAGAAAACCCAGCGATTCTTCCGAGCAGTACTTC | CASRKPSDSSEQYF
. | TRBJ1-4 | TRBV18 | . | TGTGCCAGCTCACCGAAGGTTGACGGTGAAAAACTGTTTTTT | CASSPKVDGEKLFF
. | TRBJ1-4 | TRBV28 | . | TGTGCCAGCAGAGAGGGTGCAACTAATGAAAAACTGTTTTTT | CASREGATNEKLFF
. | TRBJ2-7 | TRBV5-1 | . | TGCGCCAGCAGCGCACAGGGCCGCGAGCAGTACTTC | CASSAQGREQYF
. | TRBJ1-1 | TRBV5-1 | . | TGCGCCAGCAGCTCCCTGACAGGCCCTAACACTGAAGCTTTCTTT | CASSSLTGPNTEAFF